Each of the 30 T cell receptor beta chains below was sequenced from the same sample in a study of cytomegalovirus exposure and HLA in healthy donors. Amplification used 60 Vbeta primers and 13 Jbeta primers. Here immunoSEQ multiplex PCR was the method, and the copy in TCRdb shows in-frame clones only, minus some. The data contain around 170,000 clones, about three quarters of them seen just once; the ten biggest clones take up more than 1.4%. Material: PBMCs. These receptor sequences come from a man between 18 and 35 years old in good health and CMV-seronegative.

This chain uses TRBV30 with TRBJ2-5; D is ambiguous. The V end was cut by 2 bases, the J end by 5 bases, with 18 bases between. Germline loops: CDR1 GTSNPN, CDR2 SVGIG (reference sequence). CDR3 length equals 15 residues. This CDR3 is CAWSLHLTNRETQYF. The CDR3 DNA follows: TGTGCCTGGAGTCTCCACCTTACCAACCGGGAGACCCAGTACTTC.

The rearrangement uses TRBV6-5 and TRBJ2-7; D gene ambiguous. V was shortened by 4 bases and J by 3 bases, with 13 bases between the two germline ends. The germline gives CDR1 MNHEY, CDR2 SVGAGI. This CDR3 comprises 14 residues. CDR3 DNA sequence: TGTGCCAGCAGTTCGGCAGGTGGATTCTACGAGCAGTACTTC. This codes for CASSSAGGFYEQYF.

The chain has TRBV7-8 and TRBJ2-1; TRBD1 might be the D (6 bases). V was pared by 7 bases and J by 4 bases, with 14 bases between. This CDR3 is 14 amino acids long. Germline-derived CDR1 and CDR2 are SGHVS and FQNEAQ. CDR3 protein: CASTPTGRYNEQFF. For the CDR3, the DNA is TGTGCCAGCACCCCCACAGGGAGATACAATGAGCAGTTCTTC. Full variable domain (remainder filled in from reference TRBV7-8 and TRBJ2-1): GAGVSQSPRYKVAKRGQDVALRCDPISGHVSLFWYQQALGQGPEFLTYFQNEAQLDKSGLPSDRFFAERPEGSVSTLKIQRTQQEDSAVYLCASTPTGRYNEQFFGPGTRLTVL.

The rearrangement joins TRBV7-2 to TRBJ2-7, with D possibly TRBD2 on 6 matching bases. This CDR3 has 16 amino acids. Germline lookup yields CDR1 SGHTA and CDR2 FQGNSA. V gave up 2 bases and J gave up 1 base, with 15 bases separating them. The CDR3 sequence is CASSLSRGTGSYEQYF. The CDR3 bases are TGTGCCAGCAGCTTATCCCGCGGGACGGGTTCCTACGAGCAGTACTTC.

V and J are TRBV6-6 and TRBJ2-6; D possibly corresponds to TRBD1 (7 bases). The CDR3 is made up of 16 amino acids. Germline V gene sequence: CDR1 MNHNY, CDR2 SVGAGI (reference sequence). V lost 5 bases and J 1 base, leaving 12 bases between the germline ends. Here the CDR3 DNA reads TGTGCCAGCAGTCCCCAGGGGGGATCTGGGGCCAACGTCCTGACTTTC. It is translated as CASSPQGGSGANVLTF.

J is TRBJ1-2 and V is TRBV29-1; 10 bases match TRBD1. After removal of 4 bases from V and 7 bases from J, the junction contained 6 bases not matched to a gene. CDR3 size: 13 residues. Germline assignment: CDR1 SQVTM and CDR2 ANQGSEA. In DNA, the CDR3 is TGCAGCGTTGCTGGACAGGGGGTTGGTGGCTACACCTTC. Residues: CSVAGQGVGGYTF. Filled out from reference TRBV29-1 and TRBJ1-2, the complete variable domain reads SAVISQKPSRDICQRGTSLTIQCQVDSQVTMMFWYRQQPGQSLTLIATANQGSEATYESGFVIDKFPISRPNLTFSTLTVSNMSPEDSSIYLCSVAGQGVGGYTFGSGTRLTVV.

V and J are TRBV27 and TRBJ2-7; possible D gene TRBD2, 6 bases. The CDR3 covers 15 residues. V was cut by 2 bases and J by 4 bases, with 15 bases left in between. CDR1 is MNHEY, CDR2 SMNVEV, per germline (reference sequence). CDR3 sequence: CASSLKLGLTYEQYF. CDR3 bases: TGTGCCAGCAGTTTAAAGCTGGGACTTACATACGAGCAGTACTTC.

The J gene is TRBJ2-1, the V gene TRBV27, with D maybe TRBD1 (6 bases). CDR3 length: 16 amino acids. Germline values: CDR1 MNHEY, CDR2 SMNVEV (reference sequence). V was clipped by 4 bases and J by 3 bases, with 16 bases between them. CDR3 region: CASSSPGTSIYNEQFF. The CDR3 coding sequence is TGTGCCAGCAGTTCCCCCGGGACATCAATCTACAATGAGCAGTTCTTC.

Concerning this clone itself: This CDR3 is also generated by other DNA sequences in the sample. The chain is built from TRBV28 and TRBJ2-5; 12 positions agree with TRBD2. CDR1 and CDR2 (germline): MDHEN, SYDVKM. CDR3 size: 15 residues. J gave up 1 base and V 3 bases, and 0 bases lay outside the gene matches. CDR3 nucleotide sequence: TGTGCCAGCAGTTTGACTAGCGGGGGCCAAGAGACCCAGTACTTC. Translation: CASSLTSGGQETQYF.

This chain connects TRBV30 to TRBJ1-2; 7 bases are shared with TRBD1. V was clipped by 0 bases and J by 8 bases; unmatched bases: 6. The CDR3 consists of 13 residues. Per the germline V gene, CDR1 is GTSNPN and CDR2 is SVGIG (reference sequence). The CDR3 coding sequence is TGTGCCTGGAGTGTTACAGGGGATGGAGGCTACACCTTC. Translated, it gives CAWSVTGDGGYTF.

This clone has a handful of counts. V usage is TRBV29-1 and J usage is TRBJ2-7; perhaps TRBD1 as D (5 bases). This CDR3 spans 13 amino acids. Germline-derived CDR1 and CDR2 are SQVTM and ANQGSEA. Trimming removed 2 bases at V and 1 base at J, with 9 bases between. CDR3 loop: CSVEQGLSYEQYF. The CDR3 nucleotides are TGCAGCGTTGAACAGGGATTATCCTACGAGCAGTACTTC.

The rearrangement links TRBV7-2 to TRBJ1-1; D gene unclear. Germline-derived CDR1 and CDR2 are SGHTA and FQGNSA. Trimming removed 1 base from V and 1 base from J, with 10 bases in between. The CDR3 has 15 residues. CDR3 sequence: CASSLVPAGNTEAFF. For the CDR3, the DNA is TGTGCCAGCAGCTTAGTCCCCGCAGGGAACACTGAAGCTTTCTTT.

The rearrangement links TRBV7-2 to TRBJ2-7; D possibly corresponds to TRBD2 (5 bases). The CDR3 loop spans 16 amino acids. Germline CDR1 is SGHTA and CDR2 is FQGNSA. Trimming left V 1 base short and J 7 bases short, with 20 bases between. For the CDR3, the DNA is TGTGCCAGCAGCTTAGATTTCGGGGTCCCAGTTGGGGAGCAGTACTTC. This codes for CASSLDFGVPVGEQYF.

The chain is built from TRBV5-1 and TRBJ2-1; the match to TRBD2 covers 14 bases. Germline-derived CDR1 and CDR2 are SGHRS and YFSETQ. This CDR3 contains 16 residues. Losses at the gene ends were 4 bases for V and 9 bases for J; bases not matched to a gene: 9. The CDR3 nucleotides read TGCGCCAGCAGCCGCTTGACTAGCGGGAGGGTTGGTGAGCAGTTCTTC. Its protein product is CASSRLTSGRVGEQFF.

The V gene is TRBV4-3, the J gene TRBJ2-1; the match to TRBD2 covers 13 bases. Germline CDR1 LGHNA, CDR2 YSLEER. This CDR3 comprises 18 residues. J lost 8 bases, V lost 0 bases, and 10 bases had no gene match. CDR3 sequence reads: CASSQEVLGTSGEHEQFF. In DNA, the CDR3 is TGCGCCAGCAGCCAAGAGGTCTTAGGGACTAGCGGGGAACATGAGCAGTTCTTC.

The gene calls are TRBV13 and TRBJ1-2, with 12 bases aligning to TRBD1. The trim removed 5 bases at V and 6 bases at J, leaving 4 bases unmatched. Germline V gene lookup returns CDR1 PRHDT and CDR2 FYEKMQ (reference sequence). The CDR3 loop spans 14 amino acids. The CDR3 protein is CASSMGTGGNGYTF. The CDR3 DNA is TGTGCCAGCAGCATGGGGACAGGGGGCAATGGCTACACCTTC.

This clone showed up just once. This specimen includes other DNA sequences encoding the same CDR3. The chain joins TRBV4-2 to TRBJ1-1, with unresolved D. This CDR3 spans 15 amino acids. CDR1 and CDR2 (germline): LGHNA, YNFKEQ. V shed 5 bases and J shed 10 bases, with 23 bases lying between them. For the CDR3, the DNA is TGTGCCAGCAGCAGTCAGGAAAGGTCCCAACGTGGAGCTTTCTTT. Amino acids: CASSSQERSQRGAFF.

The gene calls are TRBV19 and TRBJ2-1, with 9 nucleotides matching TRBD1. This CDR3 has 14 amino acids. Trimming cost V 5 bases and J 10 bases; bases outside gene matches: 9. Germline V gene sequence: CDR1 LNHDA, CDR2 SQIVND (reference sequence). The CDR3 here is CASSETGGIWEQFF. The CDR3 coding sequence is TGTGCCAGTAGTGAGACAGGGGGGATATGGGAGCAGTTCTTC.

This chain joins TRBV6-5 and TRBJ1-1, with 7 bases lining up with TRBD1. The V and J ends lost 6 bases and 7 bases, in that order; junction bases with no gene match: 8. CDR1 is MNHEY, CDR2 SVGAGI, per germline. The CDR3 is 13 amino acids. CDR3 sequence reads: CASRRTGSSEAFF. Written as DNA, the CDR3 is TGTGCCAGCAGGCGGACAGGCAGTAGTGAAGCTTTCTTT.

V and J are TRBV4-3 and TRBJ2-5, with TRBD1 identical over 9 bases. This CDR3 contains 17 residues. Germline V CDR1 and CDR2: LGHNA, YSLEER. With 0 bases clipped from V and 5 bases from J, the junction kept 10 bases outside the gene matches. The DNA of the CDR3 is TGCGCCAGCAGCCAAGATGAAACAGGGGGCTTTTGGGAGACCCAGTACTTC. Translated: CASSQDETGGFWETQYF.

The chain uses TRBV4-3 and TRBJ2-3, with TRBD2 as a possible D gene (5 bases). Germline assignment: CDR1 LGHNA and CDR2 YSLEER. Trimming cost V 5 bases and J 2 bases, with 11 bases left between them. This CDR3 is built from 14 residues. The CDR3 here is CASSGLASTDTQYF. CDR3 DNA: TGCGCCAGCAGCGGCCTAGCATCCACAGATACGCAGTATTTT.

The rearrangement links TRBV27 to TRBJ2-5; a weak D match, TRBD2 (6 bases). The CDR3 sequence is 15 residues long. V lost 5 bases and J lost 4, with 17 bases in between. Germline CDR1 is MNHEY and CDR2 is SMNVEV (reference sequence). The chain's CDR3 is CASSDAGSGIETQYF. DNA for the CDR3: TGTGCCAGCAGTGACGCCGGGAGTGGGATAGAGACCCAGTACTTC.

The J gene is TRBJ2-1, the V gene TRBV18, with TRBD2 identical over 12 bases. This CDR3 has 19 residues. V trimming: 3 bases; J trimming: 8 bases; junction bases outside the gene matches: 17. Germline loops: CDR1 KGHSH, CDR2 LQKENI. CDR3: CASSPVPSNLAGGPYEQFF. In nucleotides, the CDR3 is TGTGCCAGCTCACCCGTCCCCAGTAACCTAGCGGGAGGGCCCTATGAGCAGTTCTTC.

The chain has TRBV6-1 and TRBJ2-6, with 8 bases fitting TRBD2. The CDR3 is made up of 18 amino acids. The ends lost 2 bases at V and 0 bases at J; junction bases unmatched: 6. Germline assignment: CDR1 MNHNS and CDR2 SASEGT. CDR3 nucleotides: TGTGCCAGCAGTGAAAGAGGCGGGGGGAGCTCTGGGGCCAACGTCCTGACTTTC. This gives the protein CASSERGGGSSGANVLTF.

This chain connects TRBV9 to TRBJ2-1, with a tentative D call TRBD2 (6 bases). Trimming left V 3 bases short and J 7 bases short, with 20 bases between. From germline, CDR1 is SGDLS and CDR2 YYNGEE. The CDR3 has 16 residues. The DNA of the CDR3 is TGTGCCAGCAGCGAGGCCCAGGGCGGGATGTGGAATGAGCAGTTCTTC. It encodes CASSEAQGGMWNEQFF.

The chain carries TRBV6-6 and TRBJ1-2, with unresolved D. Germline V lookup: CDR1 MNHNY, CDR2 SVGAGI (reference sequence). The V gene lost 2 bases and the J gene lost 8 bases, with 15 bases spanning the gap. The CDR3 runs 14 residues. The CDR3 here is CASSYTTGSGGYTF. The CDR3 nucleotides read TGTGCCAGCAGTTACACCACGGGTTCGGGGGGCTACACCTTC.

The chain employs TRBV4-1 and TRBJ2-7, with 10 nucleotides matching TRBD1. CDR1 MGHRA and CDR2 YSYEKL come from the germline V gene. The trim removed 3 bases at V and 4 bases at J, leaving 6 bases unmatched. This CDR3 region has 15 residues. DNA for the CDR3: TGCGCCAGCAGCCACGTCGGGACAGGGGTTTACGAGCAGTACTTC. The encoded protein is CASSHVGTGVYEQYF.

This rearrangement joins TRBV15 to TRBJ1-2, with D uncertain. V shed 2 bases and J shed 6 bases, with 16 bases lying between them. This CDR3 is 15 amino acids long. Per germline, CDR1 LNHNV and CDR2 YYDKDF (reference sequence). The chain's CDR3 is CATSRTPTLLNGYTF. The CDR3 DNA is TGTGCCACCAGCAGAACCCCGACACTTTTGAATGGCTACACCTTC.

The chain is built from TRBV11-3 and TRBJ2-3; D is perhaps TRBD1 (6 bases). With 7 bases removed from V and 2 bases from J, the gap between germline ends came to 22 bases. Per the germline V gene, CDR1 is SGHNT and CDR2 is YENEEA. This CDR3 is 17 amino acids long. The DNA for the CDR3 is TGTGCCAGCACCCCTGTGGGCCAGGGGTCTCCCACAGATACGCAGTATTTT. It is translated as CASTPVGQGSPTDTQYF.

V usage is TRBV9 and J usage is TRBJ1-3; no clear D. The CDR3 sequence is 16 residues long. Germline loops: CDR1 SGDLS, CDR2 YYNGEE. Trimming pared 0 bases from V and 0 bases from J, leaving 10 bases between. The CDR3: CASSVGVENSGNTIYF. The CDR3 DNA sequence: TGTGCCAGCAGCGTAGGGGTGGAGAACTCTGGAAACACCATATATTTT.